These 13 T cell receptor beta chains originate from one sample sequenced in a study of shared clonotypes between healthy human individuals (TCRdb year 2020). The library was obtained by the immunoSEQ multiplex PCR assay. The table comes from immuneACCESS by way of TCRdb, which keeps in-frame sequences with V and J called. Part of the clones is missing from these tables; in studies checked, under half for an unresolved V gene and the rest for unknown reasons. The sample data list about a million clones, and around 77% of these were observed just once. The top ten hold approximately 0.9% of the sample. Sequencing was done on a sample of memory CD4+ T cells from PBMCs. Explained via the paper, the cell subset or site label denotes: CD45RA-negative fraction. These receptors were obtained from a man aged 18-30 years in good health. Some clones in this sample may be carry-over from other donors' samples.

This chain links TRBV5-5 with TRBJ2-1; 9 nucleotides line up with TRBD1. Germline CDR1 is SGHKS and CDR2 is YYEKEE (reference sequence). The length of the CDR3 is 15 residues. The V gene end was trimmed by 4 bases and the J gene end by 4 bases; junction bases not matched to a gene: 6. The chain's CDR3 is CASSPGQGSYNEQFF. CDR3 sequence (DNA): TGTGCCAGCAGCCCCGGACAGGGGTCTTACAATGAGCAGTTCTTC. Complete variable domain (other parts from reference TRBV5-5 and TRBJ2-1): DAGVTQSPTHLIKTRGQQVTLRCSPISGHKSVSWYQQVLGQGPQFIFQYYEKEERGRGNFPDRFSARQFPNYSSELNVNALLLGDSALYLCASSPGQGSYNEQFFGPGTRLTVL.

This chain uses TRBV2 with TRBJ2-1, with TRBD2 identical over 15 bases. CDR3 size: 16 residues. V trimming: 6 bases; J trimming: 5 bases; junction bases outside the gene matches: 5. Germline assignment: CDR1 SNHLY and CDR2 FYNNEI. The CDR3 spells CASRGLAGGGHNEQFF. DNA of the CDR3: TGTGCCAGCAGAGGACTAGCGGGAGGGGGCCACAATGAGCAGTTCTTC. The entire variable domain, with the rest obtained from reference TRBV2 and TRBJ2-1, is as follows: EPEVTQTPSHQVTQMGQEVILRCVPISNHLYFYWYRQILGQKVEFLVSFYNNEISEKSEIFDDQFSVERPDGSNFTLKIRSTKLEDSAMYFCASRGLAGGGHNEQFFGPGTRLTVL.

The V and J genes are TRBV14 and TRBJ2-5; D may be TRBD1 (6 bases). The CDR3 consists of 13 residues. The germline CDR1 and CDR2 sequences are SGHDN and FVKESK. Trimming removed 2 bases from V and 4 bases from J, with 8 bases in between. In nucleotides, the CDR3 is TGTGCCAGCAGCCAACGCAGGGGAGAGACCCAGTACTTC. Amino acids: CASSQRRGETQYF.

The CDR3 DNA follows: TGCGCCAGCAGCCAAGGCGAATTTCCACCAGAGCAGTACTTC. Its protein product is CASSQGEFPPEQYF. The chain is built from TRBV4-1 and TRBJ2-5, with unresolved D. V shed 1 base and J shed 11 bases, with 17 bases lying between them. Germline CDR1 is MGHRA and CDR2 is YSYEKL. The CDR3 is 14 residues long.

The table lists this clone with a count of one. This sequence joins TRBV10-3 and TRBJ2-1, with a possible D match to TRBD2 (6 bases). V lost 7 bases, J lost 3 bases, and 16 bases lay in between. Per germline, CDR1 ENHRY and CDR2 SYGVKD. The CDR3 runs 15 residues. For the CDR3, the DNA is TGTGCCATCAATAAGGGACTTGTTGACTACAATGAGCAGTTCTTC. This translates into CAINKGLVDYNEQFF.

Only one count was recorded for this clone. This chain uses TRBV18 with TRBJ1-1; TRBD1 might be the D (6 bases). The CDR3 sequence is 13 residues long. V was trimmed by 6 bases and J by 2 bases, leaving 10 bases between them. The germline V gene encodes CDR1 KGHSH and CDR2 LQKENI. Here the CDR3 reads CASSRGGNTEAFF. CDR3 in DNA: TGTGCCAGCTCGAGGGGGGGTAACACTGAAGCTTTCTTT. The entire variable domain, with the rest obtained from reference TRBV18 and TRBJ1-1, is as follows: NAGVMQNPRHLVRRRGQEARLRCSPMKGHSHVYWYRQLPEEGLKFMVYLQKENIIDESGMPKERFSAEFPKEGPSILRIQQVVRGDSAAYFCASSRGGNTEAFFGQGTRLTVV.

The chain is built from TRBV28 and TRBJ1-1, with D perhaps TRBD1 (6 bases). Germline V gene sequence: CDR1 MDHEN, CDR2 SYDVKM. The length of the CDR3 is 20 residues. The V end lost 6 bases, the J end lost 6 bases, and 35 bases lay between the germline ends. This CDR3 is CASSQISYSQGSAYHAEAFF. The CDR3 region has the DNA TGTGCCAGCAGCCAAATAAGCTACTCACAGGGATCGGCTTATCACGCTGAAGCTTTCTTT.

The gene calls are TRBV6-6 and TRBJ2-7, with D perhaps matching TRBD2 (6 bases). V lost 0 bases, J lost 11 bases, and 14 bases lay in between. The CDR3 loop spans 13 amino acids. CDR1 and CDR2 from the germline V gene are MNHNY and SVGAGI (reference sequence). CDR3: CASSYSGDWREYF. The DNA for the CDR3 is TGTGCCAGCAGTTACTCGGGGGACTGGAGGGAGTACTTC.

This CDR3 reads CASIMGPPGANVLTF. In nucleotides, the CDR3 is TGTGCCAGCATCATGGGCCCCCCTGGGGCCAACGTCCTGACTTTC. J is TRBJ2-6 and V is TRBV21-1; TRBD1, as called in the table, went unchecked against the DNA. TRBV21-1 represents a pseudogene. This CDR3 spans 15 amino acids.

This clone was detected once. This CDR3 is CASSAGLAGGWWADTQYF. The CDR3, as DNA: TGTGCCAGCAGCGCGGGACTAGCGGGAGGCTGGTGGGCAGATACGCAGTATTTT. This chain links TRBV7-2 with TRBJ2-3; 15 bases line up with TRBD2. In germline, CDR1 is SGHTA, CDR2 FQGNSA. The CDR3 spans 18 residues. The J segment lost 4 bases and the V segment lost 5 bases, leaving 10 bases of the junction unmatched.

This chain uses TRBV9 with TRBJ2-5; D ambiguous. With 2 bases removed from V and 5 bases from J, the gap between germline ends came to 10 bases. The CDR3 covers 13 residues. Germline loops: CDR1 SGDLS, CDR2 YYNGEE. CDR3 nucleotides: TGTGCCAGCAGCGTCACTCCTCGGGAGACCCAGTACTTC. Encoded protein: CASSVTPRETQYF.

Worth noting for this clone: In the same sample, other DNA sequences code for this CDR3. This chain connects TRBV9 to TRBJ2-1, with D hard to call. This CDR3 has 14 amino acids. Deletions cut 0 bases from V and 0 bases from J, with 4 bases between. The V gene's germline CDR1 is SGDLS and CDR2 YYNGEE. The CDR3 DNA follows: TGTGCCAGCAGCGTAGGCGACTCCTACAATGAGCAGTTCTTC. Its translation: CASSVGDSYNEQFF.

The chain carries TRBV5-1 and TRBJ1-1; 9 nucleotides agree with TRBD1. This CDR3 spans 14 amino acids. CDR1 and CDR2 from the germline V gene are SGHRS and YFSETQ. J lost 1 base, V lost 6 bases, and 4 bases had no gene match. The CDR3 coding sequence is TGCGCCAGCAAAATGGGACAGGGGAACACTGAAGCTTTCTTT. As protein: CASKMGQGNTEAFF.